A single sample is the source of the 5 T cell receptor beta chains below, sequenced in a study of OX40 agonist ivuxolimab in advanced cancers. Sequencing was performed with immunoSEQ multiplex PCR; in TCRdb, only in-frame clones are kept and a portion is missing. The sample carries some 70,000 clones, roughly 89% recorded once. The source material was CD4+ or CD8+ T cells sorted from blood, sampled in a trial of the OX40 agonist ivuxolimab. The receptors originated from an adult with an advanced solid tumor such as melanoma, head and neck, liver or kidney cancer.

The rearrangement links TRBV19 to TRBJ1-5; maybe TRBD1 (5 bases). Trimming stripped 5 bases from V and 5 bases from J, with 13 bases between. Germline V CDR1 and CDR2: LNHDA, SQIVND (reference sequence). The CDR3 runs 14 residues. This CDR3 reads CASSPGLGHQPQHF. The CDR3 DNA follows: TGTGCCAGTAGTCCGGGACTGGGCCATCAGCCCCAGCATTTT.

V gene TRBV14 combines with J gene TRBJ1-1; 7 positions agree with TRBD1. The CDR3 consists of 14 residues. Germline V gene data show CDR1 as SGHDN and CDR2 as FVKESK. V shed 4 bases and J 4 bases; nucleotides not matched to a gene: 6. The CDR3 reads CASSLAGQITEAFF. DNA for the CDR3: TGTGCCAGCAGCCTCGCGGGACAGATCACTGAAGCTTTCTTT.

The genes are TRBV2 and TRBJ2-7, with D possibly being TRBD1 (5 bases). The germline CDR1 and CDR2 sequences are SNHLY and FYNNEI. This CDR3 is 12 amino acids long. With 6 bases removed from V and 7 bases from J, the gap between germline ends came to 13 bases. Here the CDR3 reads CASSARVGEQYF. The CDR3 nucleotides read TGTGCCAGCAGCGCCAGGGTTGGGGAGCAGTACTTC.

This chain links TRBV6-4 with TRBJ2-7; 9 nucleotides match TRBD1. CDR1 MRHNA and CDR2 SNTAGT come from the germline V gene. Trimming at V came to 6 bases and at J to 2 bases, leaving 17 bases not matched to a gene. The length of the CDR3 is 18 residues. The CDR3, as DNA: TGTGCCAGCAGAGACGGGACAGGGCTTATCTTAGAACCCTACGAGCAGTACTTC. Translation gives CASRDGTGLILEPYEQYF.

This chain links TRBV19 with TRBJ2-1, with D unresolved. The CDR3 is 16 residues long. The V end was cut by 5 bases, the J end by 0 bases, with 14 bases between. Germline CDR1 LNHDA, CDR2 SQIVND (reference sequence). In nucleotides, the CDR3 is TGTGCCAGTAGTCCCAGGTTCGCAAGCTCCTACAATGAGCAGTTCTTC. Translating gives CASSPRFASSYNEQFF.